The rows below give T cell receptor beta chains drawn from one sample of a study of beta chain features in type 1 diabetes. This table comes from immunoSEQ multiplex PCR, and its TCRdb copy is limited to in-frame clones, with some not included. The repertoire has 300,000 to 350,000 clones, roughly 21% of them found once; the top ten carry roughly 0.045%. Input material: naive CD4+ T cells from blood. The origin of the receptors is a woman between 18 and 30 years old in good health. Both conserved end residues are part of each CDR3. D genes are given only for firm matches. Clone size is given for some rows only: seen once, a few or many times, or a class if the clone is expanded.

J,D,V,size,DNA,CDR3
TRBJ2-7,TRBD1,TRBV29-1,few,TGCAGCGCGCACAGGGGTCCCCCCTACGAGCAGTACTTC,CSAHRGPPYEQYF
TRBJ2-1,TRBD2,TRBV28,NA,TGTGCCAGCAGCCGCCGACTAGCGGTCTACAATGAGCAGTTCTTC,CASSRRLAVYNEQFF
TRBJ2-5,TRBD1,TRBV5-1,few,TGCGCCAGCAGCAGACAGGACAGGGGCGACGGGACCCAGTACTTC,CASSRQDRGDGTQYF
TRBJ1-4,NA,TRBV7-9,NA,TGTGCCAGCAGCCCCCAATGGGGAGGGAGCGAAAAACTGTTTTTT,CASSPQWGGSEKLFF
TRBJ1-2,TRBD1,TRBV29-1,few,TGCAGCGTCCCCCGGACAGGTGACTACACCTTC,CSVPRTGDYTF
TRBJ2-7,TRBD2,TRBV9,NA,TGTGCCAGCAGCGTAGGACTAGCGGGATCCGACGAGCAGTACTTC,CASSVGLAGSDEQYF
TRBJ1-4,NA,TRBV18,few,TGTGCCAGCTCACCAGACGGGGTTGAAAAACTGTTTTTT,CASSPDGVEKLFF
TRBJ1-1,NA,TRBV5-1,few,TGCGCCAGCAGCTTGGCCGAGAAGGGGACTGAAGCTTTCTTT,CASSLAEKGTEAFF
TRBJ1-5,NA,TRBV30,NA,TGTGCCTGGAGTCTGGGACACGGCAATCAGCCCCAGCATTTT,CAWSLGHGNQPQHF
TRBJ1-5,NA,TRBV7-8,NA,TGTGCCAGCAGCAACCAGCCGGGGGTGGGGTCCCAGCATTTT,CASSNQPGVGSQHF
TRBJ2-3,NA,TRBV4-1,few,TGCGCCAGCAGCCAAGTTGGTCGGGAGCGCACAGATACGCAGTATTTT,CASSQVGRERTDTQYF
TRBJ2-7,NA,TRBV11-3,NA,TGTGCCAGCAGCGCGACCCGGGGGACCTACGAGCAGTACTTC,CASSATRGTYEQYF
TRBJ2-3,TRBD1,TRBV11-2,NA,TGTGCCAGCAGCTCCTCCGGGACAGGGGCATATACGCAGTATTTT,CASSSSGTGAYTQYF
TRBJ2-7,TRBD1,TRBV7-2,few,TGTGCCAGCAGCACGCGACAGGGTAGCTACGAGCAGTACTTC,CASSTRQGSYEQYF
TRBJ1-1,NA,TRBV18,NA,TGTGCCAGCTCAAGACAGATTGAAGCTTTCTTT,CASSRQIEAFF
TRBJ1-2,NA,TRBV15,few,TGTGCCACCAGCAGAGATTCAGGGCCTAACTATGGCTACACCTTC,CATSRDSGPNYGYTF
TRBJ2-1,TRBD2,TRBV13,few,TGTGCCAGCAGCTATAACACCGGGACTAGCGTGCTTGAGCAGTTCTTC,CASSYNTGTSVLEQFF
TRBJ1-1,NA,TRBV4-1,NA,TGCGCCAGCAGCGGTCAGGTATGGAACACTGAAGCTTTCTTT,CASSGQVWNTEAFF
TRBJ2-1,TRBD2,TRBV7-8,NA,TGTGCCAGCAGCTTATCCGGGACTAGCGGGAGGTCTGAGCAGTTCTTC,CASSLSGTSGRSEQFF
TRBJ2-1,NA,TRBV19,NA,TGTGCCAGTAGTATAGCCGGGAAGAGAGAGCAGTTCTTC,CASSIAGKREQFF
TRBJ1-4,NA,TRBV15,NA,TGTGCCACCAGCACCCGCCGGGGGGAAAAACTGTTTTTT,CATSTRRGEKLFF
TRBJ2-7,NA,TRBV18,few,TGTGCCAGCTCACCAGATCATACGGTAACCTACGAGCAGTACTTC,CASSPDHTVTYEQYF
TRBJ2-2,NA,TRBV5-1,few,TGCGCCAGCAGCTTGGTGGCGGCGAACACCGGGGAGCTGTTTTTT,CASSLVAANTGELFF
TRBJ1-5,TRBD1,TRBV5-1,few,TGCGCCAGCAGCTTGGGACAGGGTCAACAGCCCCAGCATTTT,CASSLGQGQQPQHF
TRBJ1-5,TRBD1,TRBV6-6,few,TGTGCCAGCAGTTTCTCGACAGGGGGCAACAATCAGCCCCAGCATTTT,CASSFSTGGNNQPQHF
TRBJ2-7,TRBD1,TRBV2,few,TGTGCCAGCAAGGTCGATGGCGGGACAGGCGAGCAGTACTTC,CASKVDGGTGEQYF
TRBJ2-2,NA,TRBV6-6,NA,TGTGCCAGCAGGGCCACAACCACCGGGGAGCTGTTTTTT,CASRATTTGELFF
TRBJ1-6,NA,TRBV5-1,NA,TGCGCCAGCAGCTCGACAGAAAATTCACCCCTCCACTTT,CASSSTENSPLHF
TRBJ2-3,NA,TRBV7-2,NA,TGTGCCAGCAGCTTAAGCGGTTCTACGCAGTATTTT,CASSLSGSTQYF
TRBJ1-2,NA,TRBV29-1,few,TGCAGCGTTGGTAGCCGGAACTATGGCTACACCTTC,CSVGSRNYGYTF
TRBJ2-7,NA,TRBV29-1,few,TGCAGCGTCCTAGAGGGCTCCTACGAGCAGTACTTC,CSVLEGSYEQYF
TRBJ2-3,TRBD2,TRBV9,NA,TGTGCCAGCAGCGTAGAGGGGACTAGCGGATTCACAGATACGCAGTATTTT,CASSVEGTSGFTDTQYF
TRBJ2-2,NA,TRBV30,NA,TGTGCCTGGAGTAAGGGGCTGGGTAACACCGGGGAGCTGTTTTTT,CAWSKGLGNTGELFF